Following are 5 T cell receptor beta chains from one sample sequenced in a study of blood T cells in healthy people across ages. A second PCR, run for about 6 to 11 cycles, used a sample-barcoded 5' primer plus a J-beta primer mix. Each CDR3 protein gets one entry after TCRdb re-called the 5' RACE reads with MiXCR. The sample holds 700,000 to 1,000,000 distinct CDR3 sequences, 44% seen once. Specimen: blood. The receptors come from a man in his sixties in good health.

This clonotype has a handful of counts. V usage is TRBV20-1 and J usage is TRBJ2-1; 12 bases agree with TRBD2. The germline gives CDR1 DFQATT, CDR2 SNEGSKA (reference sequence). V dropped 2 bases and J dropped 8; count of bases not matched to a gene: 4. The CDR3 has 14 amino acids. CDR3 amino acids: CSARLAGGPYEQFF. The CDR3 nucleotides read TGCAGTGCTAGACTAGCGGGGGGGCCCTATGAGCAGTTCTTC.

V usage is TRBV12-3 or TRBV12-4 and J usage is TRBJ1-2; tentative D call: TRBD1 (5 bases). The CDR3 contains 14 residues. Trimming left V 8 bases short and J 0 bases short, with 13 bases between. The CDR3 region has the DNA TGTGCCAGCCGTCTCGGGGACTCTAACTATGGCTACACCTTC. Protein sequence: CASRLGDSNYGYTF.

The gene calls are TRBV20-1 and TRBJ1-6; D gene ambiguous. The CDR3 contains 13 residues. Germline CDR1 reads DFQATT; CDR2 reads SNEGSKA (reference sequence). V lost 5 bases and J lost 7, with 12 bases in between. CDR3 sequence reads: CSAGPESNSPLHF. The CDR3, as DNA: TGCAGTGCTGGTCCCGAAAGCAATTCACCCCTCCACTTT.

Comments on this clonotype: An end of the junction does not agree with germline; a read error may underlie this. The chain links TRBV9 to TRBJ2-1, with TRBD2 identical over 8 bases. In germline, CDR1 is SGDLS, CDR2 YYNGEE. The CDR3 runs to 16 residues. The CDR3, as DNA: TGTGCCAGCAGCCCGATGAGCGGGAGTACCTACAATGAGCGGTTCTTC. Translation gives CASSPMSGSTYNERFF.

The chain uses TRBV7-9 and TRBJ2-5; D is undetermined. V gave up 1 base and J gave up 2 bases, with 11 bases separating them. Looked up from germline, CDR1 is SEHNR and CDR2 is FQNEAQ (reference sequence). The CDR3 extends over 15 amino acids. This chain's CDR3 is CASSLGYSPQETQYF. CDR3 bases: TGTGCCAGCAGCTTAGGTTACAGTCCACAAGAGACCCAGTACTTC.